Listed below are T cell receptor beta chains from one sample, sequenced in a study of a mutant IDH1 vaccine in newly diagnosed glioma. Antigens for these TCRs are unknown. Profiling relied on immunoSEQ multiplex PCR, and the TCRdb table lists in-frame clones only, not all of them. The sample has approximately 60,000 clones, 65% to 75% seen once. The sample in question was PBMCs, obtained from a glioma patient whose treatment included an IDH1 peptide vaccine. The origin of the receptors is a man aged 45-65 years with glioma. Both conserved end residues are part of each CDR3. The order of the fields is D gene, V gene, clone size, J gene, CDR3 protein, CDR3 DNA. D genes are given only for firm matches. Only part of the rows carry a size: once, few, many, or a class if the clone is expanded.

.,TRBV5-1,few,TRBJ2-2,CASSPSSTGELFF,TGCGCCAGCAGCCCATCGAGTACCGGGGAGCTGTTTTTT
.,TRBV4-3,.,TRBJ2-7,CASSQTGQREQYF,TGCGCCAGCAGCCAAACTGGACAACGCGAGCAGTACTTC
TRBD2,TRBV5-1,.,TRBJ2-1,CASRSGGSSYNEQFF,TGCGCCAGCAGGTCGGGAGGCAGCTCCTACAATGAGCAGTTCTTC
.,TRBV5-8,once,TRBJ1-3,CASSLGLSPRSGNTIYF,TGTGCCAGCAGCCTCGGACTCTCGCCCCGCTCTGGAAACACCATATATTTT
.,TRBV2,.,TRBJ1-6,CASSNDPGASSYNSPLHF,TGTGCCAGCAGTAACGATCCGGGAGCGAGCTCCTATAATTCACCCCTCCACTTT
TRBD2,TRBV10-3,.,TRBJ2-2,CAITLGGLGTGELFF,TGTGCCATCACCCTCGGGGGGTTGGGCACCGGGGAGCTGTTTTTT
TRBD1,TRBV6-1,.,TRBJ1-5,CASSLTGYSNQPQHF,TGTGCCAGCAGTCTGACAGGGTACAGCAATCAGCCCCAGCATTTT
.,TRBV6-6,.,TRBJ2-2,CASNGGGPDTGELFF,TGTGCCAGCAATGGAGGAGGGCCCGACACCGGGGAGCTGTTTTTT
.,TRBV18,.,TRBJ1-5,CASSPLRNQPQHF,TGTGCCAGCTCACCACTTCGCAATCAGCCCCAGCATTTT
.,TRBV6-1,.,TRBJ2-7,CASSEGAREQYF,TGTGCCAGCAGTGAGGGGGCTCGCGAGCAGTACTTC
TRBD2,TRBV30,.,TRBJ2-3,CAWSPPRTSRADTQYF,TGTGCCTGGAGTCCACCCCGGACTAGTCGGGCAGATACGCAGTATTTT
.,TRBV29-1,.,TRBJ2-7,CSVESAAYEQYF,TGCAGCGTTGAGTCGGCGGCCTACGAGCAGTACTTC
.,TRBV4-1,.,TRBJ1-5,CASSQGNPYQPQHF,TGCGCCAGCAGCCAAGGAAACCCCTATCAGCCCCAGCATTTT
TRBD2,TRBV5-1,.,TRBJ2-7,CASNPLAGGTDEQYF,TGCGCCAGCAACCCTCTAGCGGGGGGAACCGACGAGCAGTACTTC
.,TRBV10-2,.,TRBJ1-1,CASSESSWGNTEAFF,TGCGCCAGTAGTGAAAGCTCCTGGGGGAACACTGAAGCTTTCTTT
TRBD1,TRBV7-7,.,TRBJ2-2,CASSSRPGGGELFF,TGTGCTAGCAGCTCCCGACCAGGGGGCGGGGAGCTGTTTTTT
TRBD1,TRBV4-1,once,TRBJ2-7,CASSQEEGTGIDEQYF,TGCGCCAGCAGCCAGGAAGAAGGGACAGGGATCGACGAGCAGTACTTC
.,TRBV4-3,.,TRBJ1-2,CASSQVLSDYGYTF,TGCGCCAGCAGCCAGGTACTTTCGGACTATGGCTACACCTTC
.,TRBV19,.,TRBJ2-6,CASSAMGGANVLTF,TGTGCCAGTAGCGCGATGGGAGGGGCCAACGTCCTGACTTTC
.,TRBV27,few,TRBJ2-7,CASSQQGNEQYF,TGTGCCAGCAGCCAACAGGGTAACGAGCAGTACTTC
.,TRBV25-1,.,TRBJ1-2,CASSVSGNYGYTF,TGTGCCAGCAGTGTATCCGGGAACTATGGCTACACCTTC
TRBD1,TRBV2,once,TRBJ2-2,CASSPTGVYTGELFF,TGTGCCAGCAGTCCGACAGGGGTCTACACCGGGGAGCTGTTTTTT
.,TRBV2,few,TRBJ1-5,CASSDGQGYQPQHF,TGTGCCAGCAGTGACGGGCAGGGGTATCAGCCCCAGCATTTT
.,TRBV6-6,.,TRBJ1-1,CASRQGMSGTEAFF,TGTGCCAGCAGGCAGGGTATGAGTGGCACTGAAGCTTTCTTT
TRBD2,TRBV5-1,.,TRBJ2-7,CASSLTSDHEQYF,TGCGCCAGCAGCTTAACTAGCGACCACGAGCAGTACTTC
.,TRBV7-3,.,TRBJ2-3,CASSPSSTDTQYF,TGTGCCAGCAGCCCCTCCTCCACAGATACGCAGTATTTT
TRBD1,TRBV9,.,TRBJ1-1,CASSTLGQVNTEAFF,TGTGCCAGCAGCACCCTAGGACAGGTGAACACTGAAGCTTTCTTT
TRBD1,TRBV6-1,few,TRBJ2-1,CASSEFRGRDEQFF,TGTGCCAGCAGTGAGTTTAGGGGGCGGGATGAGCAGTTCTTC
.,TRBV7-2,.,TRBJ1-5,CASSPSVGDQPQHF,TGTGCCAGCAGCCCTTCGGTGGGGGATCAGCCCCAGCATTTT
.,TRBV6-5,.,TRBJ1-2,CASRSGGSYGYTF,TGTGCCAGCAGGTCGGGGGGTTCTTATGGCTACACCTTC
.,TRBV9,.,TRBJ1-1,CASSPNRGGAFF,TGTGCCAGCAGCCCAAATAGGGGGGGGGCTTTCTTT
TRBD1,TRBV19,.,TRBJ1-1,CASSSSTGMATEAFF,TGTGCCAGTAGTTCTTCGACAGGGATGGCCACTGAAGCTTTCTTT
.,TRBV19,.,TRBJ1-1,CASSFGDGNTEAFF,TGTGCCAGTAGTTTCGGAGACGGGAACACTGAAGCTTTCTTT
.,TRBV5-6,.,TRBJ2-6,CASSLGSSFGANVLTF,TGTGCCAGCAGCTTGGGGTCGTCGTTTGGGGCCAACGTCCTGACTTTC
TRBD1,TRBV5-6,.,TRBJ2-1,CASSLSGQGNEQFF,TGTGCCAGCAGCTTGAGTGGACAGGGCAATGAGCAGTTCTTC
.,TRBV20-1,.,TRBJ2-1,CSARRGNEQFF,TGCAGTGCTAGGCGAGGTAATGAGCAGTTCTTC
.,TRBV30,.,TRBJ2-2,CAWSARSGELFF,TGTGCCTGGAGTGCCCGGTCCGGGGAGCTGTTTTTT
.,TRBV11-2,.,TRBJ2-5,CASSLTAGSETQYF,TGTGCCAGCAGCTTAACTGCAGGAAGTGAGACCCAGTACTTC
TRBD1,TRBV5-6,once,TRBJ1-3,CASSGGQGRFGNTIYF,TGTGCCAGCAGTGGGGGACAGGGGAGATTTGGAAACACCATATATTTT